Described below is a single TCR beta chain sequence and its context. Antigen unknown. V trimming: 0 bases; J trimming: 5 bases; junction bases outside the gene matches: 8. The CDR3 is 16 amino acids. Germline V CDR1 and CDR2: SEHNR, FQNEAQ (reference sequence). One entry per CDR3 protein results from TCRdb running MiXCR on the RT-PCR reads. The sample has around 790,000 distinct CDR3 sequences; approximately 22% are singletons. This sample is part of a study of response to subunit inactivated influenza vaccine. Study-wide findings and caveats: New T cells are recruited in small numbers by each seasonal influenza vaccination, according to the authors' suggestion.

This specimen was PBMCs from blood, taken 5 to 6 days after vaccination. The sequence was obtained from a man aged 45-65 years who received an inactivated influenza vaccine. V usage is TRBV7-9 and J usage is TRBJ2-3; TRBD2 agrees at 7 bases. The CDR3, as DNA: TGTGCCAGCAGCTTAGCCCGTAAGGGAGGGCGAGATACGCAGTATTTT. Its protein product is CASSLARKGGRDTQYF.